The T cell receptor (beta chain) under discussion was sequenced for a study of blood T cell repertoires in COVID-19. TCRdb's copy holds only in-frame clones and misses some; the assay was immunoSEQ multiplex PCR. The table has around 300,000 clones, about 90% seen once. The germline V gene has CDR1 PRHDT and CDR2 FYEKMQ (reference sequence). V was pared by 5 bases and J by 1 base, with 6 bases of the junction left unmatched. This CDR3 comprises 16 residues. This receptor was obtained from a woman aged 30 to 39 who had recovered from COVID-19. The chain combines TRBV13 with TRBJ2-1, with 9 bases aligning to TRBD2. The sequenced sample consisted of peripheral blood. Here the CDR3 DNA reads TGTGCCAGCAGCCCGCAAAGCGGGGGGTCCTACAATGAGCAGTTCTTC. Residues: CASSPQSGGSYNEQFF.